The entry below describes one T cell receptor (beta chain). In the study's own analysis: How many nucleated cells were present was estimated from reference gene primer amplification. The table came from immunoSEQ multiplex PCR; TCRdb's copy has only in-frame clones and leaves some out. The V and J calls and clone size were taken over from that table, and D and trimming were inferred from the DNA. Of under 300,000 clones in the sample, around 86% were seen once. Germline trimming cut 3 bases from V and 9 bases from J; bases unmatched to any gene: 5. The length of the CDR3 is 14 residues. CDR1 MNHNS and CDR2 SASEGT come from the germline V gene. The data belong to a study of blood T cell repertoires in COVID-19. Study information: There were acute and convalescent COVID-19 samples, and they came from the United States, Italy and Spain. T cells, B-cell-depleted T cells, or PBMCs provided the cDNA or gDNA that served as material.

The sequence was collected from a man younger than 35 with active or convalescent COVID-19. Sequences were obtained from peripheral blood. V is TRBV6-1 and J is TRBJ1-5; 10 bases map to TRBD1. The CDR3 DNA sequence: TGTGCCAGCAGTGATCGGACAGGGGGACGGCCCCAGCATTTT. It yields the protein CASSDRTGGRPQHF.